Presented here are 19 T cell receptor beta chains from one specimen sequenced in a study of identical twins. TCRdb processed the 5' RACE reads anew with MiXCR; each CDR3 protein has one entry. The sample consists of fewer than 650,000 distinct CDR3 sequences, roughly 6.6% of them appearing once. The sample also formed part of further work on yellow fever vaccine responses in identical twins.

The sequencing sample was made of PBMCs. These receptors came from a woman aged 18-29 years in good health.

V and J are TRBV27 and TRBJ2-1, with 9 positions matching TRBD2. Germline V gives CDR1 MNHEY, CDR2 SMNVEV (reference sequence). The junction had 10 bases not matched to a gene; V was cut back by 3 bases and J by 10 bases. The CDR3 runs 15 residues. CDR3 DNA sequence: TGTGCCAGCAGTTTCGGGACTAGCCTAAAGAAAGAGCAGTTCTTC. Protein: CASSFGTSLKKEQFF.

This chain links TRBV20-1 with TRBJ2-1, with 12 bases identical to TRBD2. Trimming cost V 2 bases and J 1 base; bases outside gene matches: 6. Germline V gene data show CDR1 as DFQATT and CDR2 as SNEGSKA (reference sequence). The CDR3 runs 17 residues. The CDR3 bases are TGCAGTGCTAGACAGGCTAGCGGGGGGGTATCCTACAATGAGCAGTTCTTC. It yields the protein CSARQASGGVSYNEQFF.

This clonotype was found many times. CDR3 nucleotides: TGTGCCAGCAGCTTGTATTATCCGGGGCCGAATGAAAAACTGTTTTTT. Its translation is CASSLYYPGPNEKLFF. The chain couples TRBV5-6 to TRBJ1-4, with a tentative D call TRBD1 (5 bases). The germline V gene encodes CDR1 SGHDT and CDR2 YYEEEE. The CDR3 consists of 16 residues. V was pared by 1 base and J by 5 bases, with 15 bases between.

The V call is TRBV5-5, the J call TRBJ2-6, with a tentative D call TRBD1 (6 bases). This CDR3 has 16 residues. The germline CDR1 and CDR2 sequences are SGHKS and YYEKEE (reference sequence). Trimming removed 6 bases at V and 4 bases at J, with 17 bases between. CDR3 DNA sequence: TGTGCCAGCACTGGCAACAGGGATCCCGGGGCCAACGTCCTGACTTTC. Its translation is CASTGNRDPGANVLTF. Supplemented by reference TRBV5-5 and TRBJ2-6, the full variable domain reads DAGVTQSPTHLIKTRGQQVTLRCSPISGHKSVSWYQQVLGQGPQFIFQYYEKEERGRGNFPDRFSARQFPNYSSELNVNALLLGDSALYLCASTGNRDPGANVLTFGAGSRLTVL.

DNA of the CDR3: TGTGCCAGCAGTAACCCCGGACGGTCGGGCAATCAGCCCCAGCATTTT. It encodes CASSNPGRSGNQPQHF. V is TRBV12-3 or TRBV12-4 and J is TRBJ1-5; D remains unclear. V was trimmed by 5 bases and J by 2 bases, leaving 16 bases between them. This CDR3 spans 16 amino acids.

Only a few counts were recorded for this clonotype. The chain employs TRBV4-1 and TRBJ2-7; possibly TRBD1 or TRBD2 for D (5 bases each). V lost 4 bases and J 2 bases, leaving 12 bases between the germline ends. The CDR3 is 14 amino acids. Germline loops: CDR1 MGHRA, CDR2 YSYEKL. The CDR3 nucleotides are TGCGCCAGCAGCCCAGGAGTGGGGGCCTACGAGCAGTACTTC. Its protein is CASSPGVGAYEQYF.

V and J are TRBV2 and TRBJ2-5; TRBD2 matches 8 bases. Germline V gives CDR1 SNHLY, CDR2 FYNNEI. Unmatched junction bases numbered 6, after V lost 2 bases and J lost 4 bases. The CDR3 contains 15 residues. The CDR3 reads CASSEIGGGPETQYF. CDR3 coding DNA: TGTGCCAGCAGTGAAATTGGCGGGGGGCCAGAGACCCAGTACTTC.

This clonotype was seen a few times. The genes are TRBV11-2 and TRBJ2-1, with 13 bases identical to TRBD2. The ends lost 5 bases at V and 9 bases at J; junction bases unmatched: 10. Germline-derived CDR1 and CDR2 are SGHAT and FQNNGV. The CDR3 runs 16 residues. For the CDR3, the DNA is TGTGCCAGCAGCCAACAACTAGCGGGGGGGCGGAGTGAGCAGTTCTTC. Amino acid sequence: CASSQQLAGGRSEQFF. The full variable domain, rest sourced from reference TRBV11-2 and TRBJ2-1, is EAGVAQSPRYKIIEKRQSVAFWCNPISGHATLYWYQQILGQGPKLLIQFQNNGVVDDSQLPKDRFSAERLKGVDSTLKIQPAKLEDSAVYLCASSQQLAGGRSEQFFGPGTRLTVL.

The chain employs TRBV28 and TRBJ1-2, with 10 bases lining up with TRBD1. The CDR3 runs to 13 residues. Germline CDR1 and CDR2: MDHEN and SYDVKM. J was trimmed by 4 bases and V by 6 bases; bases with no gene match: 2. This CDR3 reads CASRTGGAYGYTF. Here the CDR3 DNA reads TGTGCCAGCAGGACAGGGGGCGCCTATGGCTACACCTTC.

This clonotype was detected a few times. The V call is TRBV6-5, the J call TRBJ1-3, with a possible D match to TRBD1 (5 bases). V was pared by 0 bases and J by 0 bases, with 9 bases between. Germline CDR1 MNHEY, CDR2 SVGAGI. The CDR3 has 16 amino acids. CDR3 sequence (DNA): TGTGCCAGCAGTTACTCTACAGGCCGCTCTGGAAACACCATATATTTT. As protein: CASSYSTGRSGNTIYF.

The chain uses TRBV27 and TRBJ2-4, with 7 bases fitting TRBD2. The CDR3 extends over 16 amino acids. The germline V gene encodes CDR1 MNHEY and CDR2 SMNVEV (reference sequence). Trimming removed 4 bases from V and 0 bases from J; junction bases left unmatched: 6. In nucleotides, the CDR3 is TGTGCCAGCAGTTCGAGACTAGCCCTAGCCAAAAACATTCAGTACTTC. Translating it yields CASSSRLALAKNIQYF.

The chain has TRBV3-1 and TRBJ2-3; 9 bases fit TRBD2. The V gene end was trimmed by 0 bases and the J gene end by 6 bases; junction bases not matched to a gene: 10. This CDR3 comprises 17 residues. Germline V CDR1 and CDR2: LGHDT, YNNKEL (reference sequence). The CDR3 here is CASSQEGAGGALDTQYF. The CDR3 region has the DNA TGTGCCAGCAGCCAAGAAGGCGCGGGGGGGGCTTTGGATACGCAGTATTTT.

This clonotype appeared a few times. The gene calls are TRBV3-1 and TRBJ1-3; D is uncertain. Germline V CDR1 and CDR2: LGHDT, YNNKEL (reference sequence). Trimming took 8 bases from V and 4 from J, leaving 30 bases between them. This CDR3 is 19 amino acids long. CDR3 DNA: TGTGCCAGCGCCCTCGGATGGCCCAAGAGTTCCCCCGGCGGAAACACCATATATTTT. Protein: CASALGWPKSSPGGNTIYF.

The V and J genes are TRBV9 and TRBJ2-7, with TRBD2 identical over 9 bases. Germline V gene data show CDR1 as SGDLS and CDR2 as YYNGEE. The J segment lost 5 bases and the V segment lost 0 bases, leaving 6 bases of the junction unmatched. The CDR3 sequence is 15 residues long. The DNA of the CDR3 is TGTGCCAGCAGCGTAGGACTAGCGGCGCCCGACGAGCAGTACTTC. It specifies CASSVGLAAPDEQYF. Full variable domain (rest looked up from reference TRBV9 and TRBJ2-7): DSGVTQTPKHLITATGQRVTLRCSPRSGDLSVYWYQQSLDQGLQFLIQYYNGEERAKGNILERFSAQQFPDLHSELNLSSLELGDSALYFCASSVGLAAPDEQYFGPGTRLTVT.

This clonotype was found many times. The chain joins TRBV5-1 to TRBJ1-6; the D is unclear. Germline V gives CDR1 SGHRS, CDR2 YFSETQ. This CDR3 has 13 amino acids. V lost 4 bases to trimming and J lost 9 bases, with 11 bases between them. The CDR3 bases are TGCGCCAGCAGCGCCCTACACTCTTCACCCCTCCACTTT. Translation gives CASSALHSSPLHF.

The table lists this clonotype with a few counts. J is TRBJ1-5 and V is TRBV10-1, with D hard to call. The CDR3 runs to 13 residues. V lost 2 bases and J 4 bases, leaving 6 bases between the germline ends. CDR1 and CDR2 from the germline V gene are WNHNN and SYGVQD (reference sequence). The chain's CDR3 is CASSEIQNQPQHF. The CDR3, as DNA: TGCGCCAGCAGTGAGATACAGAATCAGCCCCAGCATTTT.

This clonotype was counted at least ten times. The chain recombines TRBV6-5 with TRBJ2-1; D might be TRBD2 (6 bases). There are 14 residues in the CDR3. Germline V gives CDR1 MNHEY, CDR2 SVGAGI. V was pared by 2 bases and J by 5 bases, with 10 bases between. The CDR3 here is CASSYERVNNEQFF. CDR3 in DNA: TGTGCCAGCAGTTACGAGCGGGTGAACAATGAGCAGTTCTTC.

This clonotype has a handful of counts. V is TRBV28 and J is TRBJ2-1, with a possible D match to TRBD2 (5 bases). Germline CDR1 is MDHEN and CDR2 is SYDVKM. The CDR3 has 15 residues. V dropped 7 bases and J dropped 8 bases, with 21 bases sitting between them. CDR3 bases: TGTGCCAGCACCTCTGTAGCTAGCAATAAGGATGAGCAGTTCTTC. It yields the protein CASTSVASNKDEQFF.

V is TRBV4-1 and J is TRBJ2-1; D may be TRBD2 (5 bases). The V and J ends lost 0 bases and 10 bases respectively, with 16 bases between them. The germline V gene encodes CDR1 MGHRA and CDR2 YSYEKL. The CDR3 has 15 amino acids. CDR3 residues: CASSQEASLSGEQFF. DNA for the CDR3: TGCGCCAGCAGCCAAGAGGCTAGTCTCAGCGGCGAGCAGTTCTTC.